This T cell receptor (beta chain) was recorded in a study of cytomegalovirus exposure and HLA in healthy donors. The trim removed 2 bases at V and 6 bases at J, leaving 4 bases unmatched. The CDR3 consists of 15 residues. Use of 60 Vbeta and 13 Jbeta primers characterized the PCR. Produced via immunoSEQ multiplex PCR; TCRdb's table is partial and in-frame only. This sample's table has 68,000 or so clones. V is TRBV5-3 and J is TRBJ2-2; TRBD2 matches at 10 bases. TRBV5-3 qualifies as an ORF whose function is uncertain. The clonotype originates from a female donor in good health and CMV-seropositive. The sequencing sample was made of PBMCs. The DNA for the CDR3 is TGTGCCAGAAGCTTTCTAGCGGGAGCATCCGGGGAGCTGTTTTTT. Amino acids: CARSFLAGASGELFF.